The subject of this entry is one T cell receptor beta chain. The sample belongs to a study of blood T cell repertoires in COVID-19. Across the study: Sites across the United States, Italy and Spain contributed samples from acute and convalescent COVID-19. T cells, B-cell-depleted T cells, or PBMCs provided the cDNA or gDNA that served as material.

The protocol was immunoSEQ multiplex PCR, while the TCRdb copy is restricted to in-frame clones and leaves out a portion. The sample records about 94,000 clones, roughly 80% being singletons. Germline CDR1 reads MNHEY; CDR2 reads SVGAGI. Trimming took 5 bases from V and 5 from J; bases not matched to a gene: 6. The CDR3 is 14 amino acids. The genes are TRBV6-5 and TRBJ2-7; the match to TRBD1 covers 10 bases. Sample: peripheral blood. The clonotype was recovered from a man between 60 and 75 years old with acute or convalescent COVID-19. Here the CDR3 reads CASSPGTGVHEQYF. In nucleotides, the CDR3 is TGTGCCAGCAGTCCCGGGACAGGGGTCCACGAGCAGTACTTC.